The sequence of this T cell receptor beta chain was determined in a study of T-cell reconstitution after alpha-beta-depleted transplantation in children. Study-wide findings and caveats: Diversity and T-cell counts at one year after transplant derived mostly from new T cells. Several hundred graft clones that had expanded were reportedly the source of alpha-beta T cells about two months after transplant. It was surviving recipient T cells and thymic progenitors that gave some patients high TCRbeta diversity at day 60.

The table lists this clonotype with a few counts. The antigen remains unidentified. The CDR3 spans 13 residues. The germline CDR1 and CDR2 sequences are SGHAT and FQNNGV. Trimming cost V 8 bases and J 3 bases, with 11 bases left between them. Preparing the TCRbeta library involved the use of unique molecular identifiers. Via MiXCR, TCRdb re-called the PCR reads, giving one row per CDR3 protein. The table lists roughly 340,000 distinct CDR3 sequences, 16% of them singletons. The rearrangement joins TRBV11-2 to TRBJ1-5; D is unresolved. The source material was PBMCs, mostly from graft donor cells, sampled 360 days after TCRalphabeta/CD19-depleted stem cell transplant. This receptor was taken from a male patient aged 2 to 10 who had a stem cell transplant for acute lymphoblastic leukemia, so the T cells may come from the graft donor. For the CDR3, the DNA is TGTGCCAGCGCCCTTAGTACCAATCAGCCCCAGCATTTT. It is translated as CASALSTNQPQHF.